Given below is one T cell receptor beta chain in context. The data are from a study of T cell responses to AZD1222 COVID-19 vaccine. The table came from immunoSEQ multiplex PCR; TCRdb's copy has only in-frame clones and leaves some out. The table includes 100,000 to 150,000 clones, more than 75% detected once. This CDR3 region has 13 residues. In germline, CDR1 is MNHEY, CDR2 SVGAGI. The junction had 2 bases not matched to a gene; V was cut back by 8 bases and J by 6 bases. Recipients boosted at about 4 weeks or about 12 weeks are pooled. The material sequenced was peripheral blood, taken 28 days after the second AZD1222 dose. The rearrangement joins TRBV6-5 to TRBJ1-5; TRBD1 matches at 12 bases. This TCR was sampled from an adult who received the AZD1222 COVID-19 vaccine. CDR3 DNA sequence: TGTGCCAGCGGGGACAGGGGGCTTCAGCCCCAGCATTTT. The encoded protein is CASGDRGLQPQHF.